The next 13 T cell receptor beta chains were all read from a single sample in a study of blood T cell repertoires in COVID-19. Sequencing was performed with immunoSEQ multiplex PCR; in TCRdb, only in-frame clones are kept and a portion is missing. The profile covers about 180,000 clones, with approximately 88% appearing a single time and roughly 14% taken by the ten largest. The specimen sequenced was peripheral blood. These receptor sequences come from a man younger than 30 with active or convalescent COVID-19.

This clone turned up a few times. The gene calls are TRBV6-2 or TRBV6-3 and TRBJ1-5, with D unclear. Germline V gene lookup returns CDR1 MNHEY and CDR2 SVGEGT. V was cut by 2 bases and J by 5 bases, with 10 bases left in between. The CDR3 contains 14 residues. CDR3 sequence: CASSYGTDHQPQHF. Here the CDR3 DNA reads TGTGCCAGCAGTTACGGTACAGACCATCAGCCCCAGCATTTT.

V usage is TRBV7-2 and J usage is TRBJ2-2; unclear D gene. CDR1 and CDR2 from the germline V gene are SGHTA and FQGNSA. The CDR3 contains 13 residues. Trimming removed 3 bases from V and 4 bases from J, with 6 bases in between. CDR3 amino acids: CASSFSSTGELFF. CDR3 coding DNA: TGTGCCAGCAGCTTTTCCAGCACCGGGGAGCTGTTTTTT.

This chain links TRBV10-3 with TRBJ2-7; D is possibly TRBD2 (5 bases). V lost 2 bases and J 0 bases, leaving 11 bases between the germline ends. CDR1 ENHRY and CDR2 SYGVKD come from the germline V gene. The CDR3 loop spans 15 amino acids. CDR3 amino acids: CAISEAEAGSYEQYF. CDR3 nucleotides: TGTGCCATCAGTGAGGCCGAGGCGGGCTCCTACGAGCAGTACTTC.

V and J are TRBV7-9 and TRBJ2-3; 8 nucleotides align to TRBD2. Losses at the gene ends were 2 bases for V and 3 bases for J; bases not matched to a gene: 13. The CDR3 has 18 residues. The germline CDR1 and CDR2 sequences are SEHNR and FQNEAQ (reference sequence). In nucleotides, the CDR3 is TGTGCCAGCAGCTTAAGTATGCCTCGGGGGGGCCGGACAGATACGCAGTATTTT. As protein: CASSLSMPRGGRTDTQYF.

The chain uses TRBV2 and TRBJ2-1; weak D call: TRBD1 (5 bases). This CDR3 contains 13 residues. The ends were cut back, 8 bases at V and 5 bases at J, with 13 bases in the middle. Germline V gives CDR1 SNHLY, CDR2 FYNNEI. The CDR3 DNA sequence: TGTGCCAGCCAACAGACAGTCCACAATGAGCAGTTCTTC. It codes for CASQQTVHNEQFF.

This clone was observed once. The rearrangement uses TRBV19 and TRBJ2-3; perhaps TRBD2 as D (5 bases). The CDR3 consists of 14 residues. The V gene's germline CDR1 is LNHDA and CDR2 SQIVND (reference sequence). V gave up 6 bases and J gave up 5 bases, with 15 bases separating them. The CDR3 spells CASSSGIYVDTQYF. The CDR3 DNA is TGTGCCAGTAGCTCCGGGATATACGTAGATACGCAGTATTTT.

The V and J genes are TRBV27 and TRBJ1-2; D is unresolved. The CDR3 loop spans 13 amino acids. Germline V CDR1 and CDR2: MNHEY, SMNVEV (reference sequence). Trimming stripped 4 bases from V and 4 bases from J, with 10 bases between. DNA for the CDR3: TGTGCCAGCAGTTCTGTCTATGGCTATGGCTACACCTTC. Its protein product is CASSSVYGYGYTF.

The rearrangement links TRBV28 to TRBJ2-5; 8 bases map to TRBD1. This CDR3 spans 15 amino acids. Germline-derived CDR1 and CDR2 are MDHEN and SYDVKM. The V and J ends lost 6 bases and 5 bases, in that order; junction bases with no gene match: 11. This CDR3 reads CASRPTTGVRETQYF. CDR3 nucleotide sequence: TGTGCCAGCAGACCAACGACAGGGGTTAGGGAGACCCAGTACTTC.

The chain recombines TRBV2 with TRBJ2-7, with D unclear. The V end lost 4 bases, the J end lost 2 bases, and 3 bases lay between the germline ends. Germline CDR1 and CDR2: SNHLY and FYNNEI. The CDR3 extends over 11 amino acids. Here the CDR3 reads CASSVTYEQYF. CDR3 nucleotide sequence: TGTGCCAGCAGTGTTACCTACGAGCAGTACTTC.

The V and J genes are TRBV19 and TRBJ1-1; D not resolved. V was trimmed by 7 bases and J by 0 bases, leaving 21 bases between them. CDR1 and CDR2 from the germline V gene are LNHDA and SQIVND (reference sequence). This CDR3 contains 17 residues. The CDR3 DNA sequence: TGTGCCAGTATGTTCGTGTGGGCAGCCAAGATGAACACTGAAGCTTTCTTT. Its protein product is CASMFVWAAKMNTEAFF.

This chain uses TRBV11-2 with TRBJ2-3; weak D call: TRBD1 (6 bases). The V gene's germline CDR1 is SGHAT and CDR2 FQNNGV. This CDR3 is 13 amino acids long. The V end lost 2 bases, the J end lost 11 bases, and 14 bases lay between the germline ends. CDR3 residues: CASSLRGGVMQYF. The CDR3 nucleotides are TGTGCCAGCAGCTTAAGAGGGGGAGTTATGCAGTATTTT.

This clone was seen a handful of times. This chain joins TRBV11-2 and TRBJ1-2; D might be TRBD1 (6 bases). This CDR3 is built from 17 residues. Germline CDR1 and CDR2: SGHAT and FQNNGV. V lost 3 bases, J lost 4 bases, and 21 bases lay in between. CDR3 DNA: TGTGCCAGCAGCTTCACAGGGAAGGGGGAAGGAAGCTATGGCTACACCTTC. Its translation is CASSFTGKGEGSYGYTF.

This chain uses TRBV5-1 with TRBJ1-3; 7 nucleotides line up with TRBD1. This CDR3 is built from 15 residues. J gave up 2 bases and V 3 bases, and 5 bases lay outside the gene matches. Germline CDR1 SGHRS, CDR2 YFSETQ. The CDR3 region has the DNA TGCGCCAGCAGCTCGACAGGGATCACTGGAAACACCATATATTTT. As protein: CASSSTGITGNTIYF. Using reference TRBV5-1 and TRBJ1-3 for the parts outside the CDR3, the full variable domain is KAGVTQTPRYLIKTRGQQVTLSCSPISGHRSVSWYQQTPGQGLQFLFEYFSETQRNKGNFPGRFSGRQFSNSRSEMNVSTLELGDSALYLCASSSTGITGNTIYFGEGSWLTVV.